This is a list of T cell receptor beta chains from one sample in a study of memory B cells and T cells in multiple sclerosis. Repertoires were generated with immunoSEQ multiplex PCR, while TCRdb's copy carries only in-frame clones and drops some. The table has 9,500 to 15,000 clones, roughly four fifths seen once; the top ten hold less than 3.5%. Antigens of these TCRs are unknown. Sequenced input: PBMCs from blood kept in culture. These receptor sequences come from a human donor with multiple sclerosis. Both conserved end residues are part of each CDR3. Each record gives: J gene, clone size, D gene, V gene, CDR3 protein, CDR3 DNA. A D gene is named only where the DNA matches it firmly. Expanded clones get a size class; other rows say once, few or many, or leave the size out.

TRBJ1-2	.	.	TRBV5-6	CASSSWGGGYTF	TGTGCCAGCAGCAGTTGGGGGGGTGGCTACACCTTC
TRBJ1-5	.	TRBD1	TRBV7-8	CASSPLDRVNQPQHF	TGTGCCAGCAGCCCCCTGGACAGGGTGAATCAGCCCCAGCATTTT
TRBJ2-7	.	.	TRBV18	CASSPPVGTSSYEQYF	TGTGCCAGCTCTCCACCGGTAGGGACGTCTTCCTATGAGCAGTACTTC
TRBJ1-1	.	TRBD1	TRBV6-5	CASSYSQGGTEAFF	TGTGCCAGCAGTTACTCCCAGGGGGGTACTGAAGCTTTCTTT
TRBJ2-7	.	.	TRBV5-1	CASSLVSYEQYF	TGCGCCAGCAGCTTGGTATCCTACGAGCAGTACTTC
TRBJ2-7	.	TRBD1	TRBV5-1	CASSPSGQGYEQYF	TGCGCCAGCAGCCCATCCGGACAGGGCTACGAGCAGTACTTC
TRBJ2-7	.	.	TRBV28	CASSFTSPTYEQYF	TGTGCCAGCAGTTTTACGAGCCCGACCTACGAGCAGTACTTC
TRBJ2-6	.	.	TRBV9	CASSGLSGGSSGANVLTF	TGTGCCAGCAGCGGCCTCTCCGGGGGCAGCTCTGGGGCCAACGTCCTGACTTTC
TRBJ1-4	.	.	TRBV27	CASSERRGEKLFF	TGTGCCAGCAGCGAACGACGGGGGGAAAAACTGTTTTTT
TRBJ2-1	.	TRBD1	TRBV5-1	CASSLRADRGKFF	TGCGCCAGCAGCTTGAGAGCGGACAGGGGGAAGTTCTTC
TRBJ2-1	.	TRBD1	TRBV7-6	CASSSRDRYNEQFF	TGTGCCAGCAGCTCCCGGGACAGATACAATGAGCAGTTCTTC
TRBJ2-4	.	TRBD1	TRBV6-1	CASGRTGLAKNIQYF	TGTGCCAGCGGAAGGACAGGGCTAGCCAAAAACATTCAGTACTTC
TRBJ1-1	.	.	TRBV30	CAWSVGGTTEAFF	TGTGCCTGGAGTGTTGGGGGAACCACTGAAGCTTTCTTT
TRBJ2-5	.	TRBD2	TRBV5-1	CASSFGTSGGTGETQYF	TGCGCCAGCAGCTTCGGGACTAGCGGGGGAACGGGAGAGACCCAGTACTTC
TRBJ1-2	.	.	TRBV18	CASSPGTFDGYTF	TGTGCCAGCTCACCGGGGACATTTGATGGCTACACCTTC
TRBJ2-7	.	.	TRBV2	CASRTGSYEQYF	TGTGCCAGTCGGACGGGCAGCTACGAGCAGTACTTC
TRBJ2-5	.	.	TRBV11-2	CASSYQETQYF	TGTGCCAGCAGCTATCAAGAGACCCAGTACTTC
TRBJ2-1	.	.	TRBV27	CASSLQSSSYNEQFF	TGTGCCAGCAGTTTACAGTCGAGCTCCTACAATGAGCAGTTCTTC
TRBJ2-1	.	TRBD2	TRBV2	CASSGYSGGANNEQFF	TGTGCCAGCAGTGGATATAGCGGGGGGGCCAACAATGAGCAGTTCTTC
TRBJ1-2	.	.	TRBV5-6	CASSLGDYGYTF	TGTGCCAGCAGCTTGGGGGACTATGGCTACACCTTC
TRBJ2-7	.	.	TRBV9	CASSVAPRYEQYF	TGTGCCAGCAGCGTAGCCCCCAGATACGAGCAGTACTTC
TRBJ1-5	.	TRBD1	TRBV19	CASSTNLYRGRNQPQHF	TGTGCCAGTAGTACCAACCTTTACAGGGGACGGAATCAGCCCCAGCATTTT
TRBJ1-4	.	TRBD1	TRBV2	CASTQGTGGEKLFF	TGTGCCAGCACCCAAGGGACAGGGGGTGAAAAACTGTTTTTT
TRBJ2-1	.	TRBD2	TRBV5-6	CASSSGLAGDPYNEQFF	TGTGCCAGCAGCTCGGGACTAGCGGGTGATCCGTACAATGAGCAGTTCTTC
TRBJ1-3	few	.	TRBV19	CASSTVIGHSSGNTIYF	TGTGCCAGTAGCACCGTAATAGGGCACAGCTCTGGAAACACCATATATTTT
TRBJ1-1	.	.	TRBV20-1	CEAQNTEAFF	TGCGAAGCACAGAACACTGAAGCTTTCTTT
TRBJ2-6	.	.	TRBV18	CASSPNTGANVLTF	TGTGCCAGCTCACCCAACACTGGGGCCAACGTCCTGACTTTC
TRBJ2-3	once	TRBD2	TRBV6-1	CASSGSIAGGNTDTQYF	TGTGCCAGCAGTGGATCCATAGCGGGAGGAAACACAGATACGCAGTATTTT
TRBJ2-2	.	TRBD1	TRBV19	CASSIDDRANTGELFF	TGTGCCAGTAGTATCGACGACAGGGCGAACACCGGGGAGCTGTTTTTT
TRBJ2-1	.	.	TRBV9	CASSTQGSRSHNEQFF	TGTGCCAGCAGCACTCAGGGGTCTCGGTCCCACAATGAGCAGTTCTTC
TRBJ1-4	.	TRBD1	TRBV5-6	CASRKGTGPNEKLFF	TGTGCCAGCCGCAAAGGGACAGGTCCAAATGAAAAACTGTTTTTT
TRBJ2-3	.	TRBD1	TRBV5-1	CASSLAVRDRDHTQYF	TGCGCCAGCAGCTTGGCCGTCCGGGACAGAGACCATACGCAGTATTTT
TRBJ1-2	.	.	TRBV7-8	CASSLDPRWGYTF	TGTGCCAGCAGCTTAGATCCCCGTTGGGGCTACACCTTC
TRBJ1-2	once	.	TRBV7-8	CASSYTSYGYTF	TGTGCCAGCAGCTATACCTCCTATGGCTACACCTTC
TRBJ2-7	.	.	TRBV9	CASSVGGVALYEQYF	TGTGCCAGCAGCGTAGGGGGGGTAGCCCTCTACGAGCAGTACTTC
TRBJ1-5	.	TRBD1	TRBV6-6	CASSRGQGDNQPQHF	TGTGCCAGCAGTAGGGGACAGGGAGACAATCAGCCCCAGCATTTT
TRBJ2-7	.	.	TRBV30	CAWSSGASYEQYF	TGTGCCTGGAGTAGCGGAGCCTCCTACGAGCAGTACTTC
TRBJ1-2	.	TRBD1	TRBV6-1	CASSDGGVGQWAFYGYTF	TGTGCCAGCAGTGACGGGGGGGTGGGACAGTGGGCTTTCTATGGCTACACCTTC
TRBJ1-6	few	.	TRBV7-6	CASSLVGPSNSPLHF	TGTGCCAGCAGCTTAGTGGGGCCCAGTAATTCACCCCTCCACTTT
TRBJ2-7	.	.	TRBV27	CASSLGRTYEQYF	TGTGCCAGCAGTTTAGGCAGGACCTACGAGCAGTACTTC
TRBJ2-3	once	.	TRBV7-9	CASSSATHERTDTQYF	TGTGCCAGCAGCTCAGCAACACACGAGAGGACAGATACGCAGTATTTT
TRBJ1-2	few	.	TRBV7-9	CASSLALRESGGYTF	TGTGCCAGCAGCTTAGCGCTCAGGGAAAGCGGTGGCTACACCTTC
TRBJ1-2	.	.	TRBV6-5	CASSYRDNYGYTF	TGTGCCAGCAGTTACCGGGACAACTATGGCTACACCTTC
TRBJ2-5	.	.	TRBV9	CASSVGEGRETQYF	TGTGCCAGCAGCGTAGGTGAGGGGCGGGAGACCCAGTACTTC
TRBJ1-1	.	.	TRBV19	CASTPWGSTEAFF	TGTGCCAGTACCCCGTGGGGGAGTACTGAAGCTTTCTTT
TRBJ2-1	.	.	TRBV27	CASSLWALAFNNEQFF	TGTGCCAGCAGTTTATGGGCTCTAGCGTTTAACAATGAGCAGTTCTTC
TRBJ2-7	.	TRBD2	TRBV2	CASRSLAGGPENEQYF	TGTGCCAGCAGGTCTCTCGCGGGAGGGCCGGAGAACGAGCAGTACTTC
TRBJ2-5	once	TRBD2	TRBV29-1	CSVDFPGLQETQYF	TGCAGCGTCGATTTTCCGGGACTACAAGAGACCCAGTACTTC
TRBJ2-2	.	TRBD2	TRBV19	CASSTLGSGRRTGELFF	TGTGCCAGTAGCACCTTGGGCAGCGGGAGGAGAACCGGGGAGCTGTTTTTT
TRBJ2-7	once	.	TRBV6-6	CASSPTQGAYEQYF	TGTGCCAGCAGCCCAACCCAGGGCGCCTACGAGCAGTACTTC
TRBJ2-7	.	TRBD1	TRBV10-3	CAISGPRDRGRGYEQYF	TGTGCCATCAGTGGGCCTCGGGACAGGGGGCGAGGTTACGAGCAGTACTTC
TRBJ2-7	.	TRBD1	TRBV5-1	CASSLVGQEYEQYF	TGCGCCAGCAGCTTGGTTGGACAGGAGTACGAGCAGTACTTC
TRBJ1-2	once	.	TRBV19	CASRIPANYGYTF	TGTGCCAGTAGAATTCCCGCTAACTATGGCTACACCTTC
TRBJ2-3	.	.	TRBV2	CASGDRRGGADTQYF	TGTGCCAGCGGGGATCGCCGAGGAGGGGCAGATACGCAGTATTTT
TRBJ2-3	.	TRBD2	TRBV7-3	CASSLGLAGVSTDTQYF	TGTGCCAGCAGCTTAGGGCTAGCGGGGGTTAGCACAGATACGCAGTATTTT
TRBJ1-1	.	.	TRBV20-1	CSARLNTEAFF	TGCAGTGCTAGATTGAACACTGAAGCTTTCTTT